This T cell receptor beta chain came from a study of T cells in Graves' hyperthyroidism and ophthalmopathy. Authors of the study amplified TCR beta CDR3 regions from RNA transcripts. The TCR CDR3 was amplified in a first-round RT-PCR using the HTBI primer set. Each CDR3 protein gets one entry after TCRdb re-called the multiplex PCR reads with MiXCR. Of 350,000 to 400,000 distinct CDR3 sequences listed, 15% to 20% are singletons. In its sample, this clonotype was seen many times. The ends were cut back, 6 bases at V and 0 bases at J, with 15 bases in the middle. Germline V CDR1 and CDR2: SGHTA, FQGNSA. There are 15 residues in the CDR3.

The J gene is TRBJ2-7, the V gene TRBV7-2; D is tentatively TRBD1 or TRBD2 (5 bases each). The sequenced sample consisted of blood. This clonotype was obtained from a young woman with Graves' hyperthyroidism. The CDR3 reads CASSYTSGSSYEQYF. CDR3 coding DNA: TGTGCCAGCAGTTACACTTCAGGGAGCTCCTACGAGCAGTACTTC. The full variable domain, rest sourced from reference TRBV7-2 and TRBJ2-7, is GAGVSQSPSNKVTEKGKDVELRCDPISGHTALYWYRQSLGQGLEFLIYFQGNSAPDKSGLPSDRFSAERTGGSVSTLTIQRTQQEDSAVYLCASSYTSGSSYEQYFGPGTRLTVT.